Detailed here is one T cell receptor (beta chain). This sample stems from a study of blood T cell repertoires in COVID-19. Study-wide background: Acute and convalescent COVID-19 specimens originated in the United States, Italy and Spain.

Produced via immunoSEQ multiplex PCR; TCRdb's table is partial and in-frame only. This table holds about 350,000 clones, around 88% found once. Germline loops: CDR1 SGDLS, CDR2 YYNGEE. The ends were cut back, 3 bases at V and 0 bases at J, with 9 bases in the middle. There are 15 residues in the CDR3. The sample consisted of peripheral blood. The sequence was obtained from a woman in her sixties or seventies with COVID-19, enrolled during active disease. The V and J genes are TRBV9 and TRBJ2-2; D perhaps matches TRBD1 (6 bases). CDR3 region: CASSAGHTNTGELFF. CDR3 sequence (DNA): TGTGCCAGCAGCGCGGGACATACGAACACCGGGGAGCTGTTTTTT.